One and the same sample provided the 14 T cell receptor beta chains below, sequenced in a study of T cell responses to AZD1222 COVID-19 vaccine. TCRdb's copy holds only in-frame clones and misses some; the assay was immunoSEQ multiplex PCR. Among about 110,000 clones listed, 87% were seen once. The sample here was peripheral blood, taken on day 0 of AZD1222 vaccination. These receptors originate from an adult in good health.

The J gene is TRBJ2-7, the V gene TRBV30; TRBD2 is a possible D gene (5 bases). The CDR3 extends over 14 amino acids. The V gene lost 0 bases and the J gene lost 1 base, with 10 bases spanning the gap. Per the germline V gene, CDR1 is GTSNPN and CDR2 is SVGIG (reference sequence). The chain's CDR3 is CAWSVGRGSYEQYF. The CDR3 nucleotides read TGTGCCTGGAGTGTAGGTAGAGGGTCCTACGAGCAGTACTTC.

This chain uses TRBV7-6 with TRBJ2-5; D is ambiguous. V lost 4 bases to trimming and J lost 1 base, with 4 bases between them. The CDR3 is made up of 12 amino acids. Germline CDR1 SGHVS, CDR2 FNYEAQ. CDR3 sequence (DNA): TGTGCCAGCAGCTCGATCCAAGAGACCCAGTACTTC. The encoded protein is CASSSIQETQYF.

This clone was counted between two and nine times. V is TRBV19 and J is TRBJ2-5; TRBD1 aligns across 10 bases. This CDR3 is 16 amino acids long. Trimming took 6 bases from V and 5 from J; bases not matched to a gene: 12. Germline CDR1 LNHDA, CDR2 SQIVND (reference sequence). The CDR3 sequence is CASSPDRQGAWETQYF. For the CDR3, the DNA is TGTGCCAGTAGCCCTGACAGACAGGGGGCGTGGGAGACCCAGTACTTC.

The chain links TRBV10-2 to TRBJ1-1; 7 bases map to TRBD1. Germline V gene data show CDR1 as WSHSY and CDR2 as SAAADI. The J segment lost 2 bases and the V segment lost 4 bases, leaving 4 bases of the junction unmatched. The CDR3 runs to 14 residues. CDR3 in amino acids: CASSGWDSNTEAFF. CDR3 DNA: TGCGCCAGCAGTGGATGGGACAGCAACACTGAAGCTTTCTTT.

The chain joins TRBV5-4 to TRBJ2-3; TRBD2 aligns across 11 bases. Germline CDR1 is SGHNT and CDR2 is YYREEE (reference sequence). V gave up 0 bases and J gave up 5 bases; unmatched junction bases: 11. The CDR3 extends over 18 amino acids. The CDR3 protein is CASSLARFLAGGQDTQYF. The CDR3 DNA follows: TGTGCCAGCAGCTTGGCCCGCTTCCTAGCGGGGGGACAAGATACGCAGTATTTT. Supplemented by reference TRBV5-4 and TRBJ2-3, the full variable domain reads ETGVTQSPTHLIKTRGQQVTLRCSSQSGHNTVSWYQQALGQGPQFIFQYYREEENGRGNFPPRFSGLQFPNYSSELNVNALELDDSALYLCASSLARFLAGGQDTQYFGPGTRLTVL.

The V and J genes are TRBV11-2 and TRBJ2-2; TRBD2 aligns across 7 bases. The CDR3 totals 17 residues. Trimming at V came to 5 bases and at J to 5 bases, leaving 14 bases not matched to a gene. Germline V gives CDR1 SGHAT, CDR2 FQNNGV. The CDR3, as DNA: TGTGCCAGCAGCCTAAGGCCGGCGCGGGAGCGAACCGGGGAGCTGTTTTTT. Its protein is CASSLRPARERTGELFF.

This chain connects TRBV19 to TRBJ1-3; no clear D gene. Germline loops: CDR1 LNHDA, CDR2 SQIVND (reference sequence). The ends were cut back, 5 bases at V and 5 bases at J, with 16 bases in the middle. The CDR3 totals 15 residues. As DNA, the CDR3 is TGTGCCAGTAGTTCCGCATCAATCCTACGAAACACCATATATTTT. It encodes CASSSASILRNTIYF.

The V call is TRBV6-5, the J call TRBJ1-6; D is unresolved. V gave up 8 bases and J gave up 7 bases, with 15 bases separating them. Germline CDR1 and CDR2: MNHEY and SVGAGI. This CDR3 has 14 amino acids. The CDR3 here is CASPPPGNNSPLHF. The DNA of the CDR3 is TGTGCCAGCCCGCCCCCGGGGAACAATTCACCCCTCCACTTT.

The chain has TRBV7-6 and TRBJ2-3; a possible D gene is TRBD2 (5 bases). This CDR3 spans 19 amino acids. Trimming took 1 base from V and 2 from J, leaving 22 bases between them. The V gene's germline CDR1 is SGHVS and CDR2 FNYEAQ. The CDR3 nucleotides are TGTGCCAGCAGCTTAGAGCCTCAAGCGGCCCGACCTAACACAGATACGCAGTATTTT. This sequence encodes CASSLEPQAARPNTDTQYF.

The CDR3 coding sequence is TGTGCCAGCAGCGTAGAGAGGACAGGGACTAACTATGGCTACACCTTC. Encoded protein: CASSVERTGTNYGYTF. The chain combines TRBV9 with TRBJ1-2; 8 bases map to TRBD1. Germline lookup yields CDR1 SGDLS and CDR2 YYNGEE. The ends lost 0 bases at V and 0 bases at J; junction bases unmatched: 4. The CDR3 is 16 amino acids.

This chain uses TRBV28 with TRBJ1-5; the match to TRBD1 covers 8 bases. This CDR3 is built from 21 residues. The J segment lost 3 bases and the V segment lost 4 bases, leaving 23 bases of the junction unmatched. Germline-derived CDR1 and CDR2 are MDHEN and SYDVKM. In nucleotides, the CDR3 is TGTGCCAGCAGTTCCCCCGGGGGCAGGGGGCTTTTCGGTCTAGCCAATCAGCCCCAGCATTTT. It is translated as CASSSPGGRGLFGLANQPQHF.

This clone showed up just once. The V call is TRBV11-3, the J call TRBJ2-1; 11 positions agree with TRBD2. J lost 6 bases, V lost 5 bases, and 12 bases had no gene match. The CDR3 has 17 residues. Germline CDR1 and CDR2: SGHNT and YENEEA. Here the CDR3 reads CASSLRSGRADSNEQFF. CDR3 coding DNA: TGTGCCAGCAGCCTCCGTAGCGGGAGGGCCGACTCCAATGAGCAGTTCTTC.

The chain carries TRBV7-8 and TRBJ2-7, with 7 nucleotides matching TRBD2. The CDR3 covers 15 residues. Trimming cost V 4 bases and J 5 bases; bases outside gene matches: 11. Germline CDR1 SGHVS, CDR2 FQNEAQ. CDR3 in DNA: TGTGCCAGCAGCTCAGCGGGCGGGAGCGGCGACGAGCAGTACTTC. Encoded protein: CASSSAGGSGDEQYF.

V gene TRBV7-8 combines with J gene TRBJ2-1, with 16 nucleotides matching TRBD2. V lost 5 bases and J lost 9; bases outside the gene matches: 10. There are 17 residues in the CDR3. Germline CDR1 reads SGHVS; CDR2 reads FQNEAQ. The CDR3 spells CASSPSAGTSGGVEQFF. For the CDR3, the DNA is TGTGCCAGCAGCCCATCCGCTGGGACTAGCGGGGGGGTTGAGCAGTTCTTC.